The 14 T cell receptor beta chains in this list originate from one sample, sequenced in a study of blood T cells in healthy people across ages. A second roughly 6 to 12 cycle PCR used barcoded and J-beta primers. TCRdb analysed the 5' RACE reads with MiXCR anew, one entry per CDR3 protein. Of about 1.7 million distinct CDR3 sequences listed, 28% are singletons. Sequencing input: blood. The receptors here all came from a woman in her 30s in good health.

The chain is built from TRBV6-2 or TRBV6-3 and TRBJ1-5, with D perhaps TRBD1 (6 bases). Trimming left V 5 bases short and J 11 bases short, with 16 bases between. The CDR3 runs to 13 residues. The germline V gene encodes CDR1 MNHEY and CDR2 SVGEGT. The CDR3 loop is CASSTGGGRTQHF. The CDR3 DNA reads TGTGCCAGCAGTACCGGGGGCGGCCGGACCCAGCATTTT.

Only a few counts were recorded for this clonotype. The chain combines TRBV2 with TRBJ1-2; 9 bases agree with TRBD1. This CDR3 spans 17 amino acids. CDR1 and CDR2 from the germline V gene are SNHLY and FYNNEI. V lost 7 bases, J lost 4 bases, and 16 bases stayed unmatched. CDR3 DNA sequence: TGTGCCAGCACGGTTGGGACAGGGAACTACCAGATCTATGGCTACACCTTC. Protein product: CASTVGTGNYQIYGYTF.

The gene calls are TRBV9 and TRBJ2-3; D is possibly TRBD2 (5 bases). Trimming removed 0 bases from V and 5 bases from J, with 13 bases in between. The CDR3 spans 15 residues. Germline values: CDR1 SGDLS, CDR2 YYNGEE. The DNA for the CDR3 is TGTGCCAGCAGCGTAGATGCTAGCAGTAGAGATACGCAGTATTTT. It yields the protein CASSVDASSRDTQYF.

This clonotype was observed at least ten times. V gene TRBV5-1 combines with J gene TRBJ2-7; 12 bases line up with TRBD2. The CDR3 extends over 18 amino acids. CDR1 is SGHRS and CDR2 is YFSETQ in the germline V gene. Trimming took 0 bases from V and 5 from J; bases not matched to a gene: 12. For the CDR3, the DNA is TGCGCCAGCAGCTTGGCAGGACTAGCGGGGATTCCTAGGGACGAGCAGTACTTC. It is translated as CASSLAGLAGIPRDEQYF.

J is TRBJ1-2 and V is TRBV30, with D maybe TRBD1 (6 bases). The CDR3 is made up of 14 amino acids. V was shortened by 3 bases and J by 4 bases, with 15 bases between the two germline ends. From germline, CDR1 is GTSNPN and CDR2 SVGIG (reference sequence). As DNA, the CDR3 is TGTGCCTGGAGAGGCGGGGGCGATACCTATGGCTACACCTTC. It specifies CAWRGGGDTYGYTF.

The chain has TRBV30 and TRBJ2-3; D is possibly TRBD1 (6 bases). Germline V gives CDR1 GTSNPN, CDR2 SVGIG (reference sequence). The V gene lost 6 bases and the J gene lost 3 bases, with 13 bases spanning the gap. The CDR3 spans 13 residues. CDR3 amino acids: CACAGELTDTQYF. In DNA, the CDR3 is TGTGCCTGCGCAGGGGAGCTGACAGATACGCAGTATTTT.

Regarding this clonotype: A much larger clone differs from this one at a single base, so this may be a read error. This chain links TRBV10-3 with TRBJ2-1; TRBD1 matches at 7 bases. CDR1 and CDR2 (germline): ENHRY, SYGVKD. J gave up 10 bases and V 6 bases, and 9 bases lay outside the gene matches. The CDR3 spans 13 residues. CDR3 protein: CAISRGLSYEQFF. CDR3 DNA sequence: TGTGCCATCAGCAGGGGGTTGTCCTACGAGCAGTTCTTC.

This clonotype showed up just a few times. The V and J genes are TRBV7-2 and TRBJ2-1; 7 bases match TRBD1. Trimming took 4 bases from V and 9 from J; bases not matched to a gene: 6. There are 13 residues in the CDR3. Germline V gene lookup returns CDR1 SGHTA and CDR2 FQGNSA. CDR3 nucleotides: TGTGCCAGCAGCTCCGAACAGGGGCGTGAGCAGTTCTTC. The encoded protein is CASSSEQGREQFF. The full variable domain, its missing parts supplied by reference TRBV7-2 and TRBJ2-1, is GAGVSQSPSNKVTEKGKDVELRCDPISGHTALYWYRQSLGQGLEFLIYFQGNSAPDKSGLPSDRFSAERTGGSVSTLTIQRTQQEDSAVYLCASSSEQGREQFFGPGTRLTVL.

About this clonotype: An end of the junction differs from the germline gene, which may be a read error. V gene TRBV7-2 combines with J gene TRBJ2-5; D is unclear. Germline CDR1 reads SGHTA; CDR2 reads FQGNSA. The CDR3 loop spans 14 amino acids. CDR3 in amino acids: CASSLVGLQEAQYF. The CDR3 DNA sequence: TGTGCCAGCAGCTTAGTTGGGCTTCAAGAGGCCCAGTACTTC.

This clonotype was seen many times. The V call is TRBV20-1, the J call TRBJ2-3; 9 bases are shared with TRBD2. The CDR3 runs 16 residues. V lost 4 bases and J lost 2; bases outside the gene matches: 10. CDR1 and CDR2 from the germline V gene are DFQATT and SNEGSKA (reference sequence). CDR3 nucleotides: TGCAGTGCTAAAGGAGCGGGGGGCCATCTCACAGATACGCAGTATTTT. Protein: CSAKGAGGHLTDTQYF.

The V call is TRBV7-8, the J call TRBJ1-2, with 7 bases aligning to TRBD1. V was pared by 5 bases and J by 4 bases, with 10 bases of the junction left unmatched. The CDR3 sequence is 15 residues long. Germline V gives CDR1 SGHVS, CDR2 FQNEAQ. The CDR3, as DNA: TGTGCCAGCAGCCGGGGGGGGACAGAAGTCTATGGCTACACCTTC. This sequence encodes CASSRGGTEVYGYTF. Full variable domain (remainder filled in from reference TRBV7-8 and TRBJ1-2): GAGVSQSPRYKVAKRGQDVALRCDPISGHVSLFWYQQALGQGPEFLTYFQNEAQLDKSGLPSDRFFAERPEGSVSTLKIQRTQQEDSAVYLCASSRGGTEVYGYTFGSGTRLTVV.

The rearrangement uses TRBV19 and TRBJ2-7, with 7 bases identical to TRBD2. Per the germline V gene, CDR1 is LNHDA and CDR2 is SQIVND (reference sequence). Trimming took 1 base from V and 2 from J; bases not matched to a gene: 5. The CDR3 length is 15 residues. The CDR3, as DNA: TGTGCCAGTAGTATAGGGCTAGCGGTACCCTACGAGCAGTACTTC. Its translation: CASSIGLAVPYEQYF.

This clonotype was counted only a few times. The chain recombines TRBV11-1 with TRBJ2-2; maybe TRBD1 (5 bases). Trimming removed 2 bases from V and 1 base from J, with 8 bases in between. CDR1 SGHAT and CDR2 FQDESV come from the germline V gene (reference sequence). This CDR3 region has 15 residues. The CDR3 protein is CASSLLRGNTGELFF. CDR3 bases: TGTGCCAGCAGCTTACTTAGGGGGAACACCGGGGAGCTGTTTTTT.

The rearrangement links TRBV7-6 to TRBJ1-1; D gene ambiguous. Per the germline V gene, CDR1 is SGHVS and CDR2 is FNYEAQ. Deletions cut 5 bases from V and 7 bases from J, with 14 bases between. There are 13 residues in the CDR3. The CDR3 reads CASSPQEGIEAFF. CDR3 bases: TGTGCCAGCAGCCCGCAGGAGGGCATTGAAGCTTTCTTT.